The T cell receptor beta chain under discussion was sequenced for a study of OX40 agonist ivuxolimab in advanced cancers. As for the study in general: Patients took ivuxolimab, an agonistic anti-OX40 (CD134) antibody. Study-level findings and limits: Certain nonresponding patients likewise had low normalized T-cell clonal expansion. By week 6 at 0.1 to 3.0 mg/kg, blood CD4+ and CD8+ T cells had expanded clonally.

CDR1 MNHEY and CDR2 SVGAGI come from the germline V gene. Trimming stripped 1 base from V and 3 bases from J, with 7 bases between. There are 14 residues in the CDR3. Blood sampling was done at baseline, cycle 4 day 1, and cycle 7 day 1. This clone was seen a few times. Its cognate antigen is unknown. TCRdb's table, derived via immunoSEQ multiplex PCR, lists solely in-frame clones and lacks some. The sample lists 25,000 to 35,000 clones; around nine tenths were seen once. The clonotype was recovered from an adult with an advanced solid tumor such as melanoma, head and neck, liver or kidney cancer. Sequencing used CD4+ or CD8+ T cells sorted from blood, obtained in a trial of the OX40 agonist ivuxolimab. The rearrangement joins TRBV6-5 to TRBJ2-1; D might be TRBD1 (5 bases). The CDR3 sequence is CASSYFTGYNEQFF. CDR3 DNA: TGTGCCAGCAGTTACTTTACAGGCTACAATGAGCAGTTCTTC.